The 30 T cell receptor beta chains below come from one sample, sequenced in a study of T cells expressing NK-cell markers. Following a re-call of the 5' RACE reads, TCRdb has one entry per CDR3 protein and lacks DNA. The ten top clones account for 3.5% to 5%, within a sample of hundreds of thousands of distinct CDR3 sequences. Sequences were obtained from blood T cells: a sorted CD56 or NKG2C T cell subset, CD4+ or CD8+ T cells, or bulk PBMC T cells (not recorded which). The receptors come from a woman between 18 and 70 years old in good health.

The chain combines TRBV20-1 with TRBJ2-1; there is no DNA to check the TCRdb D call of TRBD2. The length of the CDR3 is 17 residues. CDR1 and CDR2 (germline): DFQATT, SNEGSKA (reference sequence). CDR3 loop: CSARTSGGLGTYNEQFF.

The rearrangement uses TRBV20-1 and TRBJ1-1. The CDR3 extends over 13 amino acids. CDR1 DFQATT and CDR2 SNEGSKA come from the germline V gene (reference sequence). CDR3 region: CSARDSQNTEAFF.

This chain joins TRBV11-1 and TRBJ2-2; the TCRdb D gene call, TRBD1, has no DNA to confirm it. CDR3 length: 14 residues. Germline CDR1 SGHAT, CDR2 FQDESV (reference sequence). The CDR3 protein is CASSPDRGTGELFF.

The chain uses TRBV18 and TRBJ2-1; TCRdb's assignment of TRBD2 cannot be checked, as there is no DNA. Germline V gives CDR1 KGHSH, CDR2 LQKENI. There are 15 residues in the CDR3. The CDR3 reads CASSPQAGDANEQFF. Using reference TRBV18 and TRBJ2-1 for the parts outside the CDR3, the full variable domain is NAGVMQNPRHLVRRRGQEARLRCSPMKGHSHVYWYRQLPEEGLKFMVYLQKENIIDESGMPKERFSAEFPKEGPSILRIQQVVRGDSAAYFCASSPQAGDANEQFFGPGTRLTVL.

The genes are TRBV7-2 and TRBJ2-3; TCRdb selects TRBD2, and the lack of DNA leaves this call unchecked. CDR1 is SGHTA, CDR2 FQGNSA, per germline. This CDR3 is 16 amino acids long. This CDR3 is CASSLAPSGGVDTQYF.

The chain uses TRBV9 and TRBJ2-7; the D call from TCRdb, TRBD2, cannot be confirmed without DNA. The germline V gene has CDR1 SGDLS and CDR2 YYNGEE. The CDR3 is made up of 15 amino acids. The CDR3 spells CASSVGTSGIYEQYF.

This CDR3 reads CASSLTPAEGGYTF. The chain has TRBV7-3 and TRBJ1-2; the TCRdb D gene call, TRBD1, has no DNA to confirm it. The CDR3 runs 14 residues. Germline V gene sequence: CDR1 SGHTA, CDR2 FQGTGA.

The rearrangement joins TRBV4-3 to TRBJ2-7; no DNA is available, so the TRBD2 call from TCRdb remains unchecked. Germline loops: CDR1 LGHNA, CDR2 YSLEER. This CDR3 has 16 residues. CDR3 in amino acids: CASSRTLAGVAYEQYF.

The V and J genes are TRBV18 and TRBJ1-6; TCRdb names TRBD1, which stays unverified in the absence of DNA. CDR1 is KGHSH, CDR2 LQKENI, per germline. The CDR3 is made up of 14 amino acids. The chain's CDR3 is CASSPGDSNSPLHF.

The chain uses TRBV6-1 and TRBJ2-1. The CDR3 extends over 12 amino acids. The germline V gene encodes CDR1 MNHNS and CDR2 SASEGT. The CDR3 region is CASSVQVARPFF.

The gene calls are TRBV20-1 and TRBJ1-2; with no DNA, the TCRdb D assignment of TRBD1 cannot be verified. The CDR3 is 16 amino acids. Germline values: CDR1 DFQATT, CDR2 SNEGSKA (reference sequence). The CDR3 sequence is CSARDWGAPLNYGYTF.

The CDR3 spells CASVRGTNTEAFF. The chain links TRBV19 to TRBJ1-1; the D call from TCRdb, TRBD1, cannot be confirmed without DNA. Germline V gene data show CDR1 as LNHDA and CDR2 as SQIVND (reference sequence). This CDR3 comprises 13 residues.

The gene calls are TRBV4-3 and TRBJ2-7. This CDR3 comprises 15 residues. In germline, CDR1 is LGHNA, CDR2 YSLEER. The CDR3: CASSRETGSSYEQYF.

The V gene is TRBV11-2, the J gene TRBJ2-5. The CDR3 consists of 16 residues. CDR1 and CDR2 (germline): SGHAT, FQNNGV. CDR3 in amino acids: CASSLGGLTYQETQYF.

The V gene is TRBV20-1, the J gene TRBJ2-6; TCRdb's assignment of TRBD1 cannot be checked, as there is no DNA. Germline CDR1 reads DFQATT; CDR2 reads SNEGSKA (reference sequence). The CDR3 consists of 17 residues. The CDR3: CSAIKGQVPSGANVLTF.

The chain links TRBV28 to TRBJ1-4; TCRdb picks TRBD1, but there is no DNA to check that call. This CDR3 is 15 amino acids long. Germline values: CDR1 MDHEN, CDR2 SYDVKM. The CDR3 loop is CASAAGGGDLEKLFF. Based on the CDR3 plus reference TRBV28 and TRBJ1-4, the full variable domain is DVKVTQSSRYLVKRTGEKVFLECVQDMDHENMFWYRQDPGLGLRLIYFSYDVKMKEKGDIPEGYSVSREKKERFSLILESASTNQTSMYLCASAAGGGDLEKLFFGSGTQLSVL.

The rearrangement uses TRBV27 and TRBJ2-1; TCRdb names TRBD1, which stays unverified in the absence of DNA. Per germline, CDR1 MNHEY and CDR2 SMNVEV (reference sequence). CDR3 size: 16 residues. The CDR3: CASRRPPGQGDNEQFF.

The rearrangement uses TRBV3-1 and TRBJ1-2; lacking DNA, the TRBD1 call made by TCRdb goes unchecked. This CDR3 has 12 residues. Germline V CDR1 and CDR2: LGHDT, YNNKEL (reference sequence). CDR3 amino acids: CASSQKGYGYTF.

CDR3 loop: CASSPQGRENTIYF. The chain employs TRBV18 and TRBJ1-3. Germline V gives CDR1 KGHSH, CDR2 LQKENI. The CDR3 consists of 14 residues.

This chain uses TRBV30 with TRBJ2-1; the D gene TCRdb calls, TRBD2, cannot be checked with no DNA. This CDR3 has 13 residues. CDR1 is GTSNPN and CDR2 is SVGIG in the germline V gene (reference sequence). CDR3 sequence reads: CAWRGDKLNEQFF.

The J gene is TRBJ2-1, the V gene TRBV6-5; TCRdb designates TRBD2, a call that cannot be tested without DNA. The CDR3 loop spans 15 amino acids. Germline V gives CDR1 MNHEY, CDR2 SVGAGI. The CDR3 spells CASSYPRTSGDEQFF.

The V and J genes are TRBV5-1 and TRBJ2-5. Germline values: CDR1 SGHRS, CDR2 YFSETQ. The CDR3 spans 14 residues. CDR3 protein: CASSYGTVQETQYF.

The V and J genes are TRBV27 and TRBJ2-7; the TCRdb D gene call, TRBD2, has no DNA to confirm it. In germline, CDR1 is MNHEY, CDR2 SMNVEV (reference sequence). The CDR3 has 17 amino acids. CDR3: CASSYKGLAFDTYEQYF.

The chain carries TRBV12-3 or TRBV12-4 and TRBJ1-2; TCRdb's D call, TRBD1, is unchecked because there is no DNA. There are 14 residues in the CDR3. The CDR3 here is CASSFPQALYGYTF.

CDR3 residues: CSARDVGTNTGELFF. The V call is TRBV20-1, the J call TRBJ2-2. CDR3 length equals 15 residues. From germline, CDR1 is DFQATT and CDR2 SNEGSKA (reference sequence).

V usage is TRBV29-1 and J usage is TRBJ2-7; as DNA is missing, the TRBD1 call by TCRdb cannot be tested. Germline CDR1 SQVTM, CDR2 ANQGSEA. The CDR3 has 13 residues. CDR3 protein: CSVEGGGRYEQYF.

This chain connects TRBV20-1 to TRBJ1-5; TCRdb's D gene call, TRBD1, goes unchecked for lack of DNA. Germline-derived CDR1 and CDR2 are DFQATT and SNEGSKA (reference sequence). The CDR3 consists of 12 residues. The CDR3 spells CSANRFNQPQHF.

The V call is TRBV12-3 or TRBV12-4, the J call TRBJ2-5; TCRdb proposes TRBD1, but this gene call is untestable without DNA. The CDR3 is 14 amino acids. CDR3 residues: CASSLRIGGETQYF.

The V and J genes are TRBV6-2 or TRBV6-3 and TRBJ1-1; TCRdb selects TRBD1, and the lack of DNA leaves this call unchecked. Germline V gives CDR1 MNHEY, CDR2 SVGEGT. This CDR3 has 16 residues. CDR3 sequence: CASSPGRQPLATEAFF.

The V call is TRBV28, the J call TRBJ2-1; TCRdb's assignment of TRBD2 cannot be checked, as there is no DNA. Germline-derived CDR1 and CDR2 are MDHEN and SYDVKM. The CDR3 length is 16 residues. The CDR3 sequence: CASSFLTSGRNNEQFF.